This passage covers 27 T cell receptor beta chains from one sample sequenced in a study of T cell clonality in common variable immunodeficiency. Only in-frame clones appear in the TCRdb table, and some are missing; sequencing was by immunoSEQ multiplex PCR. This repertoire holds approximately 57,000 clones, and none appear only once. Sequenced input: peripheral blood mononuclear cells. The receptors here all came from a person aged 18 to 75 in good health.

This clone was picked up many times. Partial CDR3 DNA: TGCGCCAGCAGCCAAGATTCTGGCAGGCGATATGGC. Translated, it gives CASSQDSGRRYG. The full CDR3 protein reads CASSQDSGRRYGYTF. This chain connects TRBV4-1 to TRBJ1-2; no definite D call. The read falls 3 residues short of the CDR3 end, and the missing part is taken from the germline J gene. The CDR3 is made up of 15 amino acids. Germline lookup yields CDR1 MGHRA and CDR2 YSYEKL. The germline V and J ends were trimmed by 0 bases and 5 bases, with 13 bases remaining between them.

This clone was counted ten times or more. The chain's CDR3 is CASSLGQGSMYGYTF. The CDR3 bases that were read are TGTGCCAGCAGCCTGGGACAGGGTTCTATGTATGGC. V and J are TRBV14 and TRBJ1-2; 9 bases agree with TRBD1. The CDR3 goes on 3 residues after the read ends, and that part is filled in from the germline J gene. Trimming cost V 4 bases and J 5 bases; bases outside gene matches: 8. Looked up from germline, CDR1 is SGHDN and CDR2 is FVKESK. The CDR3 length is 15 residues.

There are many counts of this clone. The read ends 3 residues shy of where the CDR3 ends; the end is completed using the germline J gene. This chain joins TRBV19 and TRBJ1-3; D gene uncertain. Trimming removed 5 bases at V and 0 bases at J, with 14 bases between. The CDR3 runs to 16 residues. Germline V CDR1 and CDR2: LNHDA, SQIVND (reference sequence). The part of the CDR3 DNA that was read is TGTGCCAGTAGTGGCGGGCGGAGGGTCTCTGGAAACACC. Encoded protein: CASSGGRRVSGNT. The full CDR3 reads CASSGGRRVSGNTIYF.

This clone was seen at least ten times. The read ends 3 residues early relative to the CDR3; the germline J gene fills the gap. The gene calls are TRBV6-4 and TRBJ2-1; 12 bases are shared with TRBD2. The CDR3 contains 15 residues. The V segment lost 4 bases and the J segment 8 bases; nucleotides outside the gene matches: 6. The germline CDR1 and CDR2 sequences are MRHNA and SNTAGT. CDR3 bases read: TGTGCCAGCAGTGTGTCACTAGCGGGGGGAGATGAG. Translation gives CASSVSLAGGDE. The CDR3 reads in full as CASSVSLAGGDEQFF.

In this sample, this clone turned up many times. From the germline J gene comes the end of the CDR3, since the read stops 3 residues before it. At the DNA level, this CDR3 is encoded by other sequences in the same sample as well. The V gene is TRBV19, the J gene TRBJ1-3, with D possibly being TRBD1 (5 bases). V lost 7 bases, J lost 4 bases, and 11 bases lay in between. CDR3 length equals 13 residues. Germline V lookup: CDR1 LNHDA, CDR2 SQIVND (reference sequence). The sequenced part of the CDR3 DNA is TGTGCCAGTACCCCAGGGATGGGAAACACC. It codes for CASTPGMGNT. Given in full, the CDR3 is CASTPGMGNTIYF.

This clone was counted at least ten times. The CDR3 goes on 3 residues after the read ends, and that part is filled in from the germline J gene. The chain combines TRBV7-9 with TRBJ1-2; no clear D gene. This CDR3 spans 13 amino acids. The germline V gene has CDR1 SEHNR and CDR2 FQNEAQ (reference sequence). CDR3 sequence: CASSSGPPSSYTF. CDR3 DNA, as far as it was read: TGTGCCAGCAGCTCTGGCCCTCCCTCGAGC.

The sample holds many counts of this clone. The sequenced fragment ends 3 residues before the CDR3 boundary, so the rest is inferred from the germline J gene. The chain links TRBV20-1 to TRBJ2-1, with 9 bases identical to TRBD2. V gave up 2 bases and J gave up 6 bases; unmatched junction bases: 14. Per germline, CDR1 DFQATT and CDR2 SNEGSKA (reference sequence). The CDR3 sequence is 17 residues long. The CDR3 loop is CSARSPLLAGYINEQFF. The sequenced part of the CDR3 DNA is TGCAGTGCTAGATCTCCGCTGCTAGCGGGATATATCAATGAG.

The sample holds many counts of this clone. The read finishes 3 residues shy of the CDR3 end, and the germline J gene is used to complete it. The rearrangement joins TRBV4-2 to TRBJ1-4, with D unresolved. Germline assignment: CDR1 LGHNA and CDR2 YNFKEQ. The CDR3 has 14 residues. CDR3 in amino acids: CASSQDPEQVELFF. The CDR3 DNA, read in part, is TGTGCCAGCAGCCAAGATCCCGAGCAGGTTGAA.

In its sample, this clone was seen many times. CDR3 residues: CASSQGGVAETQYF. The sequenced part of the CDR3 DNA is TGTGCCAGCAGCCAAGGGGGCGTGGCAGAGACC. The rearrangement joins TRBV3-1 (or the pseudogene TRBV3-2) to TRBJ2-5; D is possibly TRBD1 (5 bases). Coverage ceases 3 residues before the CDR3 finishes, and the germline J gene fills in the end. Germline-derived CDR1 and CDR2 are LGHDT and YNNKEL (reference sequence). The CDR3 is 14 amino acids. Trimming took off 1 base at V and 4 bases at J, with 10 bases between the two ends.

This clone was detected many times. The CDR3 end falls 3 residues outside the read, so it is completed with the germline J gene. The gene calls are TRBV6-2 or TRBV6-3 and TRBJ1-6, with a possible D match to TRBD1 (5 bases). The ends were cut back, 5 bases at V and 9 bases at J, with 17 bases in the middle. The germline V gene encodes CDR1 MNHEY and CDR2 SVGEGT. The CDR3 is 15 amino acids. CDR3 protein: CASSDLQDQASPLHF. The sequenced part of the CDR3 DNA is TGTGCCAGCAGTGACCTACAGGATCAGGCTTCACCC.

This clone was counted ten times or more. From the germline J gene comes the end of the CDR3, since the read stops 3 residues before it. The chain joins TRBV30 to TRBJ1-2; TRBD1 is a possible D gene (5 bases). V gave up 1 base and J gave up 7 bases, with 10 bases separating them. The V gene's germline CDR1 is GTSNPN and CDR2 SVGIG (reference sequence). The CDR3 has 12 amino acids. The CDR3 bases that were read are TGTGCCTGGAGTGGGGGCAGGGCTGGC. Translating gives CAWSGGRAG. The CDR3 in full is CAWSGGRAGYTF.

In this sample, this clone turned up many times. The read ends 3 residues before the CDR3 terminus; that terminus is restored from the germline J gene. At the DNA level, this CDR3 is encoded by other sequences in the same sample as well. The chain recombines TRBV19 with TRBJ1-3, with TRBD1 as a possible D gene (5 bases). V was clipped by 5 bases and J by 2 bases, with 16 bases between them. CDR1 and CDR2 from the germline V gene are LNHDA and SQIVND (reference sequence). This CDR3 has 16 amino acids. The part of the CDR3 DNA that was read is TGTGCCAGTAGTTTCCGGGCAGGGTCGACTGGAAACACC. It encodes CASSFRAGSTGNT. In full, the CDR3 is CASSFRAGSTGNTIYF.

This clone was seen a handful of times. The read ends 3 residues before the CDR3 terminus; that terminus is restored from the germline J gene. The chain joins TRBV20-1 to TRBJ2-1; possible D gene TRBD2, 5 bases. The CDR3 totals 16 residues. V lost 7 bases and J 2 bases, leaving 21 bases between the germline ends. CDR1 and CDR2 from the germline V gene are DFQATT and SNEGSKA (reference sequence). The sequenced part of the CDR3 DNA is TGCAGTGGTATGGAGGTGTACGAGCGACCCTACAATGAG. This gives the protein CSGMEVYERPYNE. The full CDR3 reads CSGMEVYERPYNEQFF.

Details on this clone: The read terminates 3 residues before the CDR3 end, so the remaining end is supplied by the germline J gene. The rearrangement links TRBV7-9 to TRBJ1-2; unclear D gene. The CDR3 consists of 11 residues. CDR1 and CDR2 from the germline V gene are SEHNR and FQNEAQ (reference sequence). The CDR3 reads CASSLAYDYTF. The CDR3 bases that were read are TGTGCCAGCAGCTTAGCCTACGAC.

This clone was observed many times. Germline is not matched at one junction end, which may reflect a read error. In the same sample, other DNA sequences code for this CDR3. The CDR3 bases that were read are TGCGCTACAACCAGGGACACCTCCCACAATGAG. Translation gives CATTRDTSHNE. The complete CDR3 protein is CATTRDTSHNEQFF. The chain carries TRBV20-1 and TRBJ2-1; D is possibly TRBD1 (6 bases). The sequence runs out 3 residues before the end of the CDR3; the remainder is reconstructed from the germline J gene. There are 14 residues in the CDR3. Per the germline V gene, CDR1 is DFQATT and CDR2 is SNEGSKA (reference sequence).

This clone was observed a few times. The read ends 3 residues shy of where the CDR3 ends; the end is completed using the germline J gene. The chain links TRBV18 to TRBJ2-7; 8 nucleotides line up with TRBD1. V lost 1 base and J lost 3; bases outside the gene matches: 8. The germline V gene encodes CDR1 KGHSH and CDR2 LQKENI. The CDR3 consists of 16 residues. The CDR3 sequence is CASSPLGQGSVYEQYF. Incomplete CDR3 DNA: TGTGCCAGCTCACCACTCGGACAGGGCTCAGTCTACGAG.

Many counts were recorded for this clone. The CDR3 is cut off 3 residues early in the read; its end comes from the germline J gene. The rearrangement uses TRBV7-9 and TRBJ2-7, with D unclear. CDR1 and CDR2 (germline): SEHNR, FQNEAQ (reference sequence). There are 13 residues in the CDR3. V was trimmed by 1 base and J by 5 bases, leaving 9 bases between them. CDR3 bases read: TGTGCCAGCAGCTTAGGCTTAGCCGACGAG. Amino acid sequence: CASSLGLADE. The full CDR3 protein reads CASSLGLADEQYF.

This clone showed up many times. The read terminates 3 residues ahead of where the CDR3 ends, so the germline J gene completes it. The rearrangement uses TRBV28 and TRBJ1-1; D possibly corresponds to TRBD1 (5 bases). Germline CDR1 is MDHEN and CDR2 is SYDVKM. This CDR3 is built from 13 residues. Here the CDR3 reads CASSGAEGEIAFF. CDR3 bases read: TGTGCCAGCAGTGGGGCAGAGGGCGAAATA.

The table lists this clone with many counts. The read terminates 3 residues before the CDR3 end, so the remaining end is supplied by the germline J gene. The V and J genes are TRBV5-6 and TRBJ1-4, with a tentative D call TRBD1 (6 bases). Per the germline V gene, CDR1 is SGHDT and CDR2 is YYEEEE. Trimming stripped 2 bases from V and 8 bases from J, with 10 bases between. This CDR3 comprises 13 residues. The CDR3 here is CASSFGTGEKLFF. The covered CDR3 bases are TGTGCCAGCAGCTTCGGTACAGGGGAAAAA.

This clone was picked up many times. The CDR3 end is not reached by the read, which stops 3 residues before it; the germline J gene fills it in. The chain employs TRBV5-1 and TRBJ2-1, with TRBD1 matching 7 bases. This CDR3 contains 14 residues. Germline values: CDR1 SGHRS, CDR2 YFSETQ. V lost 5 bases, J lost 3 bases, and 5 bases stayed unmatched. The DNA read from the CDR3 is TGCGCCAGCAGTTCCGGGACAGACTACAATGAG. Translating gives CASSSGTDYNE. The whole CDR3 is CASSSGTDYNEQFF.

This clone came up many times. Read coverage stops 3 residues before the CDR3 terminus; the germline J gene supplies the remainder. This rearrangement joins TRBV18 to TRBJ1-6, with a possible D match to TRBD1 (6 bases). CDR1 KGHSH and CDR2 LQKENI come from the germline V gene. The ends were cut back, 4 bases at V and 9 bases at J, with 16 bases in the middle. The CDR3 extends over 15 amino acids. The covered CDR3 bases are TGTGCCAGCTCACGACAGGAAAATGGTCGTTCACCC. As protein: CASSRQENGRSP. The whole CDR3 protein is CASSRQENGRSPLHF. Using reference TRBV18 and TRBJ1-6 for the parts outside the CDR3, the full variable domain is NAGVMQNPRHLVRRRGQEARLRCSPMKGHSHVYWYRQLPEEGLKFMVYLQKENIIDESGMPKERFSAEFPKEGPSILRIQQVVRGDSAAYFCASSRQENGRSPLHFGNGTRLTVT.

This clone has a handful of counts. The CDR3 bases that were read are TGTGCCAGCAGCGGCGGGGGGATCCAAGAGACG. It yields the protein CASSGGGIQET. The CDR3 in its entirety is CASSGGGIQETQYF. The rearrangement joins TRBV7-9 to TRBJ2-3, with 8 bases that match TRBD2. The CDR3 end is not reached by the read, which stops 3 residues before it; the germline J gene fills it in. This CDR3 comprises 14 residues. Germline assignment: CDR1 SEHNR and CDR2 FQNEAQ (reference sequence).

This clone was counted many times. From the germline J gene comes the end of the CDR3, since the read stops 3 residues before it. The rearrangement links TRBV29-1 to TRBJ2-7, with a weak D call TRBD1 (6 bases). This CDR3 contains 12 residues. Trimming shortened V by 3 bases and J by 0 bases, and 6 bases separated the two germline ends. The V gene's germline CDR1 is SQVTM and CDR2 ANQGSEA. The CDR3 sequence is CSVEDSSYEQYF. CDR3 DNA (partial): TGCAGCGTTGAGGACAGCTCCTACGAG.

This clone showed up many times. The read comes to an end 3 residues before the CDR3 does, leaving the germline J gene to fill in the end. The chain joins TRBV19 to TRBJ2-1; 7 bases align to TRBD2. The CDR3 sequence is 15 residues long. Germline V gives CDR1 LNHDA, CDR2 SQIVND (reference sequence). Unmatched junction bases numbered 4, after V lost 2 bases and J lost 3 bases. The CDR3 DNA, read in part, is TGTGCCAGTAGTATAAGCGGGACCTACTACAATGAG. Its translation: CASSISGTYYNE. In full, the CDR3 reads CASSISGTYYNEQFF.

This clone has only a few counts. The CDR3 end lies 3 residues beyond the end of the read and is filled in from the germline J gene. The chain uses TRBV5-1 and TRBJ2-1; D is unresolved. Germline V gene data show CDR1 as SGHRS and CDR2 as YFSETQ. The CDR3 is 13 residues long. Trimming removed 1 base at V and 9 bases at J, with 11 bases between. The sequenced part of the CDR3 DNA is TGCGCCAGCAGCTTGCTGGCGGTTGGTGAG. Its translation is CASSLLAVGE. In full, the CDR3 reads CASSLLAVGEQFF.

This clone has a count of ten or more. The read ends 3 residues before the CDR3 terminus; that terminus is restored from the germline J gene. J is TRBJ2-1 and V is TRBV20-1; 11 bases agree with TRBD2. This CDR3 is built from 15 residues. Germline V CDR1 and CDR2: DFQATT, SNEGSKA (reference sequence). V lost 6 bases, J lost 2 bases, and 6 bases stayed unmatched. The covered CDR3 bases are TGCAGTGCCGATAAGACTAGCGGGACCTACAATGAG. This codes for CSADKTSGTYNE. The full-length CDR3 reads as CSADKTSGTYNEQFF.

This clone was detected many times. The read stops 3 residues short of the end of the CDR3; the missing end is completed from the germline J gene. This chain joins TRBV29-1 and TRBJ1-1; D uncertain. CDR1 SQVTM and CDR2 ANQGSEA come from the germline V gene. Deletions cut 6 bases from V and 3 bases from J, with 17 bases between. The CDR3 is made up of 14 amino acids. The sequenced CDR3 bases are TGCAGCGTGTCTACGTTACTATCGGACACTGAA. It specifies CSVSTLLSDTE. The complete CDR3 sequence is CSVSTLLSDTEAFF.